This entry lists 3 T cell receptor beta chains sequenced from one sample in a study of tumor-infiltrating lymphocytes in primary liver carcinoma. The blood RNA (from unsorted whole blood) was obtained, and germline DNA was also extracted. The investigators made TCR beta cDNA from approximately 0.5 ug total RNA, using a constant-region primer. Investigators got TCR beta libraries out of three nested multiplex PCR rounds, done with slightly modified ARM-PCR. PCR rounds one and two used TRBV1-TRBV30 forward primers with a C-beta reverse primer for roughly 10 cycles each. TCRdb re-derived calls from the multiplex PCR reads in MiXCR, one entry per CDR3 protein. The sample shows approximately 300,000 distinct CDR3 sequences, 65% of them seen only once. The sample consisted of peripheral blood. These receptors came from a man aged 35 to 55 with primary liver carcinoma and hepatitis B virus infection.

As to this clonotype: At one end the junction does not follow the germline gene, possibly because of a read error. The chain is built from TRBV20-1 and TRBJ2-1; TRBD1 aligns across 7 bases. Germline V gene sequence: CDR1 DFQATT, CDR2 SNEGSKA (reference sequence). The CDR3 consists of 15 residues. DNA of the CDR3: TGCAGTGCTAGAGATCAGTCAGGGGGTCGGAATGAGCAGCTCTTC. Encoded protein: CSARDQSGGRNEQLF.

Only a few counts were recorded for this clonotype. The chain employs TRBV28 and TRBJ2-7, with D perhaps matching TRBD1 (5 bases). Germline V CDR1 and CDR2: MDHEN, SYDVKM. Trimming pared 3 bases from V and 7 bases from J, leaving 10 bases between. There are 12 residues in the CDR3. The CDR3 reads CASSFLGVEQYF. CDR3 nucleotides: TGTGCCAGCAGTTTCCTAGGGGTTGAGCAGTACTTC. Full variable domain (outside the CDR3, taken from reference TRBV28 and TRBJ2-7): DVKVTQSSRYLVKRTGEKVFLECVQDMDHENMFWYRQDPGLGLRLIYFSYDVKMKEKGDIPEGYSVSREKKERFSLILESASTNQTSMYLCASSFLGVEQYFGPGTRLTVT.

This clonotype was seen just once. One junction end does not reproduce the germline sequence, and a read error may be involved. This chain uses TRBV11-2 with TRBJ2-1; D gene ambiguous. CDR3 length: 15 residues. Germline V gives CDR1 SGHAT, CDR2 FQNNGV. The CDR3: CASSQVSGIGNEQLF. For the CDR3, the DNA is TGTGCCAGCAGTCAGGTGTCTGGGATTGGCAATGAGCAGTTATTC.